These 26 T cell receptor beta chains came from one sample sequenced in a study of blood T cell repertoires in COVID-19. Sequencing used immunoSEQ multiplex PCR; TCRdb keeps in-frame clones, though not all of them. The sample yields some 180,000 clones, under 85% seen once. Sequencing was done on a sample of peripheral blood. These receptors were collected from a human donor in a cohort sampled during active COVID-19.

This clone was counted a few times. The chain uses TRBV10-1 and TRBJ2-7; D uncertain. Per germline, CDR1 WNHNN and CDR2 SYGVQD (reference sequence). Trimming cost V 5 bases and J 7 bases, with 15 bases left between them. The CDR3 length is 13 residues. This CDR3 reads CASSRSLPSEQYF. CDR3 sequence (DNA): TGCGCCAGCAGTCGCTCCCTACCCTCTGAGCAGTACTTC.

The rearrangement joins TRBV5-4 to TRBJ1-6; no clear D gene. The CDR3 loop spans 15 amino acids. Trimming stripped 0 bases from V and 7 bases from J, with 11 bases between. Looked up from germline, CDR1 is SGHNT and CDR2 is YYREEE (reference sequence). The CDR3 spells CASSLEVGWNSPLHF. Written as DNA, the CDR3 is TGTGCCAGCAGCTTGGAGGTGGGCTGGAATTCACCCCTCCACTTT.

The gene calls are TRBV6-1 and TRBJ1-6, with 7 nucleotides matching TRBD1. V shed 0 bases, J shed 6 bases, and the junction held 5 bases outside the gene matches. CDR3 length: 16 residues. Germline-derived CDR1 and CDR2 are MNHNS and SASEGT. CDR3 DNA sequence: TGTGCCAGCAGTGAAGCCCCGGGACAGCTTAATTCACCCCTCCACTTT. As protein: CASSEAPGQLNSPLHF.

The V and J genes are TRBV5-4 and TRBJ2-7, with 14 nucleotides matching TRBD2. CDR1 and CDR2 (germline): SGHNT, YYREEE (reference sequence). This CDR3 spans 16 amino acids. Losses at the gene ends were 4 bases for V and 2 bases for J; bases not matched to a gene: 5. In nucleotides, the CDR3 is TGTGCCAGCAGCCCGGGACTAGCGGGGGCGCCCTACGAGCAGTACTTC. It encodes CASSPGLAGAPYEQYF.

V is TRBV2 and J is TRBJ1-3, with D unclear. CDR1 SNHLY and CDR2 FYNNEI come from the germline V gene. There are 14 residues in the CDR3. Between the trimmed V and J ends, which lost 8 bases and 5 bases, there was a span of 16 bases. The CDR3 here is CASSTNNARNTIYF. The CDR3, as DNA: TGTGCCAGCTCGACAAACAACGCGAGAAACACCATATATTTT.

The V call is TRBV30, the J call TRBJ2-4; D remains ambiguous. V gave up 1 base and J gave up 0 bases, with 4 bases separating them. This CDR3 has 13 residues. Germline values: CDR1 GTSNPN, CDR2 SVGIG (reference sequence). The CDR3 DNA reads as TGTGCCTGGAGTGGACTAGCCAAAAACATTCAGTACTTC. Amino acid sequence: CAWSGLAKNIQYF.

The chain is built from TRBV18 and TRBJ2-7; TRBD2 matches 7 bases. The CDR3 extends over 14 amino acids. J lost 3 bases, V lost 0 bases, and 2 bases had no gene match. CDR1 is KGHSH, CDR2 LQKENI, per germline. CDR3 sequence reads: CASSPPWTSYEQYF. The CDR3 DNA is TGTGCCAGCTCACCACCGTGGACTAGCTACGAGCAGTACTTC.

The rearrangement links TRBV7-9 to TRBJ2-2, with a weak D call TRBD1 (5 bases). V was cut by 1 base and J by 2 bases, with 8 bases left in between. Per germline, CDR1 SEHNR and CDR2 FQNEAQ (reference sequence). The CDR3 spans 15 residues. The CDR3, as DNA: TGTGCCAGCAGCTTAGGTGGACATAACACCGGGGAGCTGTTTTTT. It translates to CASSLGGHNTGELFF.

DNA of the CDR3: TGCAGCGTTGCGATCGGGGCAGGGGTTTACTATGGCTACACCTTC. This gives the protein CSVAIGAGVYYGYTF. The rearrangement links TRBV29-1 to TRBJ1-2; D is perhaps TRBD1 (6 bases). Between the trimmed V and J ends, which lost 4 bases and 3 bases, there was a span of 18 bases. The CDR3 is 15 amino acids. CDR1 and CDR2 from the germline V gene are SQVTM and ANQGSEA.

The chain joins TRBV2 to TRBJ1-6; no clear D. There are 15 residues in the CDR3. Trimming took off 3 bases at V and 5 bases at J, with 11 bases between the two ends. CDR1 and CDR2 (germline): SNHLY, FYNNEI. The CDR3, as DNA: TGTGCCAGCAGTGACCCGAGACAAGATAATTCACCCCTCCACTTT. It yields the protein CASSDPRQDNSPLHF.

The J gene is TRBJ2-7, the V gene TRBV9; 7 positions agree with TRBD1. Germline-derived CDR1 and CDR2 are SGDLS and YYNGEE. V trimming: 0 bases; J trimming: 6 bases; junction bases outside the gene matches: 12. The CDR3 spans 16 residues. In DNA form, the CDR3 reads TGTGCCAGCAGCGTAGATCTCGGGCAGGGGGACGGCGAGCAGTACTTC. Protein product: CASSVDLGQGDGEQYF.

The chain recombines TRBV7-9 with TRBJ1-3; perhaps TRBD1 as D (6 bases). There are 14 residues in the CDR3. V gave up 5 bases and J gave up 11 bases, with 19 bases separating them. Germline V lookup: CDR1 SEHNR, CDR2 FQNEAQ (reference sequence). The DNA for the CDR3 is TGTGCCAGCAGCCGAGGGGGTCCTCCTAGGGCCATATATTTT. This sequence encodes CASSRGGPPRAIYF.

This clone has a single count. The chain uses TRBV5-1 and TRBJ1-1; D is ambiguous. V lost 4 bases, J lost 4 bases, and 14 bases lay in between. The CDR3 covers 14 residues. CDR1 SGHRS and CDR2 YFSETQ come from the germline V gene. CDR3 nucleotides: TGCGCCAGCAGCCGCGTGGGAGGGAGCACTGAAGCTTTCTTT. As protein: CASSRVGGSTEAFF.

V usage is TRBV9 and J usage is TRBJ2-7; the D gene is possibly TRBD2 (6 bases). This CDR3 contains 15 residues. Trimming removed 0 bases at V and 3 bases at J, with 13 bases between. Germline V gene sequence: CDR1 SGDLS, CDR2 YYNGEE. The CDR3 spells CASSVGGGGIYEQYF. CDR3 DNA: TGTGCCAGCAGCGTAGGTGGCGGAGGGATCTACGAGCAGTACTTC.

The chain employs TRBV19 and TRBJ2-7, with 8 bases matching TRBD1. V shed 3 bases and J 5 bases; nucleotides not matched to a gene: 6. The CDR3 runs 14 residues. Per the germline V gene, CDR1 is LNHDA and CDR2 is SQIVND (reference sequence). CDR3 in amino acids: CASSIFGQGNEQYF. The CDR3 nucleotides read TGTGCCAGTAGTATCTTTGGACAGGGTAACGAGCAGTACTTC.

The CDR3 sequence: CASSFTGAANEKLFF. CDR3 in DNA: TGTGCCAGCAGCTTCACAGGGGCGGCTAATGAAAAACTGTTTTTT. This chain links TRBV7-6 with TRBJ1-4; 7 bases map to TRBD1. This CDR3 region has 15 residues. Germline CDR1 is SGHVS and CDR2 is FNYEAQ. The V and J ends lost 3 bases and 3 bases, in that order; junction bases with no gene match: 4.

The rearrangement uses TRBV5-8 and TRBJ1-1; no clear D gene. Trimming took 5 bases from V and 11 from J, leaving 16 bases between them. CDR3 size: 12 residues. CDR1 is SGHTS, CDR2 YDEGEE, per germline. The CDR3: CASSRRRLGAFF. CDR3 bases: TGTGCCAGCAGTCGACGGAGGTTAGGGGCTTTCTTT.

V usage is TRBV7-2 and J usage is TRBJ1-6, with no clear D. Germline V gives CDR1 SGHTA, CDR2 FQGNSA. The V and J ends lost 1 base and 7 bases respectively, with 20 bases between them. This CDR3 has 18 amino acids. Written as DNA, the CDR3 is TGTGCCAGCAGCTTAGGGGCAGCGGTACGGGTCAGGAATTCACCCCTCCACTTT. Its protein product is CASSLGAAVRVRNSPLHF.

V usage is TRBV18 and J usage is TRBJ1-1; 7 bases map to TRBD1. CDR3 length: 16 residues. V lost 3 bases and J lost 3; bases outside the gene matches: 10. Per germline, CDR1 KGHSH and CDR2 LQKENI. CDR3 amino acids: CASSPRQGLGDTEAFF. CDR3 nucleotides: TGTGCCAGCTCACCCCGACAGGGCCTAGGGGACACTGAAGCTTTCTTT.

The CDR3 bases are TGCGCCAGCAGCCTACTCAGCAGGGTGGGAGAGCAGTACTTC. It specifies CASSLLSRVGEQYF. V usage is TRBV4-1 and J usage is TRBJ2-7, with a tentative D call TRBD1 (5 bases). V was trimmed by 4 bases and J by 7 bases, leaving 17 bases between them. CDR3 length: 14 amino acids. Germline V CDR1 and CDR2: MGHRA, YSYEKL.

The chain is built from TRBV2 and TRBJ2-5; D is unresolved. Trimming pared 6 bases from V and 3 bases from J, leaving 14 bases between. Germline V gives CDR1 SNHLY, CDR2 FYNNEI. The CDR3 contains 14 residues. CDR3 DNA: TGTGCCAGCAGCCGACGACTGGATGAAGAGACCCAGTACTTC. This sequence encodes CASSRRLDEETQYF. Based on the CDR3 plus reference TRBV2 and TRBJ2-5, the full variable domain is EPEVTQTPSHQVTQMGQEVILRCVPISNHLYFYWYRQILGQKVEFLVSFYNNEISEKSEIFDDQFSVERPDGSNFTLKIRSTKLEDSAMYFCASSRRLDEETQYFGPGTRLLVL.

This clone was picked up a small number of times. The rearrangement links TRBV4-1 to TRBJ2-7; 9 bases agree with TRBD1. In germline, CDR1 is MGHRA, CDR2 YSYEKL. With 4 bases clipped from V and 5 bases from J, the junction kept 9 bases outside the gene matches. This CDR3 contains 15 residues. CDR3 coding DNA: TGCGCCAGCAGCCTCACCGGGACAGGGATCAACGAGCAGTACTTC. Amino acid sequence: CASSLTGTGINEQYF.

This clone was seen a few times. The identical CDR3 is also encoded by other nucleotide sequences in the sample. The chain uses TRBV14 and TRBJ2-5; no clear D. V was pared by 2 bases and J by 1 base, with 5 bases between. There are 13 residues in the CDR3. The germline V gene encodes CDR1 SGHDN and CDR2 FVKESK. CDR3 in amino acids: CASSQNLQETQYF. CDR3 nucleotides: TGTGCCAGCAGCCAAAATCTCCAAGAGACCCAGTACTTC.

This sequence joins TRBV6-5 and TRBJ2-1; a weak D match, TRBD2 (6 bases). This CDR3 comprises 13 residues. The germline gives CDR1 MNHEY, CDR2 SVGAGI. V lost 2 bases to trimming and J lost 9 bases, with 11 bases between them. CDR3 protein: CASSYGAGSEQFF. The CDR3 region has the DNA TGTGCCAGCAGTTACGGGGCGGGGAGTGAGCAGTTCTTC.

The chain couples TRBV5-1 to TRBJ2-1; TRBD1 matches 9 bases. CDR3 length: 14 amino acids. Germline V gene sequence: CDR1 SGHRS, CDR2 YFSETQ. The V gene end was trimmed by 4 bases and the J gene end by 9 bases; junction bases not matched to a gene: 8. The CDR3 nucleotides read TGCGCCAGCAGCCCCGGACAGGGGTTAGGTGAGCAGTTCTTC. Translation gives CASSPGQGLGEQFF. The whole variable domain, remainder taken from reference TRBV5-1 and TRBJ2-1, is KAGVTQTPRYLIKTRGQQVTLSCSPISGHRSVSWYQQTPGQGLQFLFEYFSETQRNKGNFPGRFSGRQFSNSRSEMNVSTLELGDSALYLCASSPGQGLGEQFFGPGTRLTVL.

J is TRBJ1-4 and V is TRBV25-1; no clear D. The CDR3 is made up of 15 amino acids. V lost 2 bases and J 8 bases, leaving 15 bases between the germline ends. Germline values: CDR1 MGHDK, CDR2 SYGVNS. The CDR3 region has the DNA TGTGCCAGCAGTGAAGAAGAGGCTCCGGGGGAAAAACTGTTTTTT. It yields the protein CASSEEEAPGEKLFF.